These T cell receptor beta chains were read from a single sample in a study of cytomegalovirus exposure and HLA in healthy donors. The repertoire was sequenced with immunoSEQ multiplex PCR; TCRdb's copy has only in-frame clones and lacks some. Its listing shows about 120,000 clones. The sequencing input was PBMCs. All receptors derive from a woman aged 40-49 years in good health and CMV-seropositive. The CDR3 runs from the conserved cysteine through the conserved F or W. Each record gives: D gene, V gene, J gene, CDR3 protein, CDR3 DNA. The D gene is left open where the match is weak.

>-|TRBV7-2|TRBJ2-3
CASSLVADTQYF
TGTGCCAGCAGCTTAGTCGCGGATACGCAGTATTTT
>TRBD1|TRBV6-1|TRBJ2-3
CASRGRDRYTDTQYF
TGTGCCAGCAGGGGACGGGACAGGTACACAGATACGCAGTATTTT
>-|TRBV6-6|TRBJ2-7
CASSYSSGHSYEQYF
TGTGCCAGCAGTTACTCGTCAGGTCACTCCTACGAGCAGTACTTC
>TRBD1|TRBV7-9|TRBJ1-2
CASSLARRTGGYYGYTF
TGTGCCAGCAGCTTAGCCCGTCGGACAGGGGGCTACTATGGCTACACCTTC
>-|TRBV28|TRBJ1-5
CASSLYRDSNQPQHF
TGTGCCAGCAGTCTCTACAGGGATAGCAATCAGCCCCAGCATTTT
>TRBD1|TRBV28|TRBJ1-3
CASSPGTGRYSGNTIYF
TGTGCCAGCAGCCCCGGGACAGGCCGTTACTCTGGAAACACCATATATTTT
>TRBD2|TRBV7-2|TRBJ2-7
CASSFMSGRAPEQYF
TGTGCCAGCAGCTTTATGAGCGGGAGGGCCCCCGAGCAGTACTTC
>-|TRBV7-9|TRBJ1-2
CASSFSGDGYTF
TGTGCCAGCAGCTTCAGCGGGGACGGCTACACCTTC
>-|TRBV27|TRBJ2-1
CASNQGARVHEQFF
TGTGCCAGCAATCAGGGTGCCAGGGTCCATGAGCAGTTCTTC
>TRBD2|TRBV29-1|TRBJ2-3
CSVSTSGNTDTQYF
TGCAGCGTTTCAACTAGCGGGAACACAGATACGCAGTATTTT
>-|TRBV18|TRBJ2-5
CASSPLPRGETQYF
TGTGCCAGCTCACCACTCCCCCGCGGGGAGACCCAGTACTTC
>TRBD1|TRBV6-5|TRBJ1-5
CASRAGGGNQPQHF
TGTGCCAGCAGAGCAGGGGGTGGGAATCAGCCCCAGCATTTT
>TRBD2|TRBV5-6|TRBJ2-1
CASSLPAGGAVGQFF
TGTGCCAGCAGCCTGCCCGCCGGGGGGGCGGTAGGGCAGTTCTTC
>TRBD2|TRBV7-2|TRBJ2-4
CASSHDSGTQYF
TGTGCCAGCAGCCACGATAGCGGGACGCAGTACTTC
>TRBD1|TRBV7-9|TRBJ2-7
CASSPDRAFSYEQYF
TGTGCCAGCAGCCCCGACAGGGCTTTCTCCTACGAGCAGTACTTC
>-|TRBV19|TRBJ2-3
CASSREDTTDTQYF
TGTGCCAGTAGTAGGGAGGACACCACAGATACGCAGTATTTT
>TRBD1|TRBV18|TRBJ1-5
CASSSDRGGQPQHF
TGTGCCAGCTCATCAGACAGGGGGGGGCAGCCCCAGCATTTT
>-|TRBV6-1|TRBJ1-5
CASRKVTGSNQPQHF
TGTGCCAGCAGGAAGGTGACGGGTAGCAATCAGCCCCAGCATTTT
>TRBD1|TRBV27|TRBJ2-6
CASSPRQGGGANVLTF
TGTGCCAGCAGTCCAAGACAGGGGGGTGGGGCCAACGTCCTGACTTTC
>TRBD1|TRBV19|TRBJ2-7
CASNAGTGGYEQYF
TGTGCCAGTAACGCCGGGACAGGGGGTTACGAGCAGTACTTC
>-|TRBV28|TRBJ2-1
CASSLFSRNNEQFF
TGTGCCAGCAGTTTGTTTAGCCGTAACAATGAGCAGTTCTTC
>-|TRBV9|TRBJ1-4
CASSPISWGANEKLFF
TGTGCCAGCAGCCCCATTAGTTGGGGAGCTAATGAAAAACTGTTTTTT
>-|TRBV6-1|TRBJ1-4
CASSEASGGKNEKLFF
TGTGCCAGCAGTGAAGCGTCCGGGGGTAAGAATGAAAAACTGTTTTTT
>TRBD1|TRBV5-8|TRBJ2-1
CASSPGTGIHNEQFF
TGTGCCAGCAGCCCCGGGACAGGGATCCACAATGAGCAGTTCTTC
>-|TRBV30|TRBJ1-6
CAWSVLGTREGPLHF
TGTGCCTGGAGTGTACTAGGGACACGCGAAGGACCCCTCCACTTT
>-|TRBV6-1|TRBJ2-7
CASSEYYEQYF
TGTGCCAGCAGTGAGTACTACGAGCAGTACTTC
>TRBD1|TRBV28|TRBJ2-7
CASSSQGAKSSYEQYF
TGTGCCAGCAGTTCACAGGGGGCTAAGAGCTCCTACGAGCAGTACTTC
>-|TRBV5-4|TRBJ1-2
CASSLGGINYGYTF
TGTGCCAGCAGCTTGGGCGGGATTAACTATGGCTACACCTTC
>TRBD1|TRBV11-2|TRBJ2-1
CASSPWGGTGGSNEQFF
TGTGCCAGCAGCCCTTGGGGCGGGACAGGGGGATCGAATGAGCAGTTCTTC
>TRBD1|TRBV25-1|TRBJ2-7
CASSSKGQGSEQYF
TGTGCCAGCTCGAGTAAGGGACAGGGTAGCGAGCAGTACTTC
>-|TRBV5-4|TRBJ2-2
CASSRETRNTGELFF
TGTGCCAGCAGCCGGGAGACCCGCAACACCGGGGAGCTGTTTTTT
>-|TRBV15|TRBJ2-7
CATSRARDISYEQYF
TGTGCCACCAGCCGAGCCCGGGACATATCCTACGAGCAGTACTTC
>-|TRBV7-2|TRBJ2-1
CASSSRGRKGHNEQFF
TGTGCCAGCAGCTCTCGGGGGAGGAAGGGGCACAATGAGCAGTTCTTC
>TRBD1|TRBV10-3|TRBJ1-1
CAISEPGTGGTEAFF
TGTGCCATCAGTGAGCCCGGGACAGGGGGCACTGAAGCTTTCTTT
>-|TRBV10-3|TRBJ2-7
CAISGTNREQYF
TGTGCCATCAGTGGTACGAATCGCGAGCAGTACTTC
>-|TRBV5-1|TRBJ1-1
CASSGRDTRGGNTEAFF
TGCGCCAGCAGCGGAAGGGACACCAGAGGAGGGAACACTGAAGCTTTCTTT
>-|TRBV7-2|TRBJ1-4
CASSLLGRGNEKLFF
TGTGCCAGCAGCTTATTGGGGCGCGGTAATGAAAAACTGTTTTTT
>TRBD1|TRBV29-1|TRBJ2-5
CSVDRGKETQYF
TGCAGCGTAGACAGGGGTAAAGAGACCCAGTACTTC
>-|TRBV5-1|TRBJ1-3
CASSLAPQDSGNTIYF
TGCGCCAGCAGCTTGGCCCCACAGGACTCTGGAAACACCATATATTTT
>-|TRBV5-5|TRBJ2-2
CASSPMDTTNTGELFF
TGTGCCAGCAGCCCGATGGACACCACGAACACCGGGGAGCTGTTTTTT
>-|TRBV7-3|TRBJ1-1
CASRQGVVTEAFF
TGTGCCAGCAGACAAGGGGTAGTCACTGAAGCTTTCTTT
>-|TRBV18|TRBJ2-7
CASSLQVSSYEQYF
TGTGCCAGCTCACTACAGGTCAGCTCCTACGAGCAGTACTTC
>TRBD2|TRBV10-3|TRBJ2-7
CAISERTSGLSYEQYF
TGTGCCATCAGTGAGCGAACTAGCGGTCTATCCTACGAGCAGTACTTC
>TRBD2|TRBV6-5|TRBJ2-2
CASSLFLAGNTGELFF
TGTGCCAGCAGTTTATTTCTAGCGGGAAACACCGGGGAGCTGTTTTTT
>-|TRBV5-6|TRBJ2-7
CASSLRYPYFYEQYF
TGTGCCAGCAGCCTAAGATATCCTTACTTCTACGAGCAGTACTTC
>-|TRBV5-1|TRBJ2-7
CASSLEQGLTRQYF
TGCGCCAGCAGCTTGGAACAGGGTCTTACGAGGCAGTACTTC
>-|TRBV6-1|TRBJ2-2
CASRLQGDTGELFF
TGTGCCAGCAGACTCCAGGGTGACACCGGGGAGCTGTTTTTT
>TRBD2|TRBV5-6|TRBJ2-7
CASSRLAGDQYF
TGTGCCAGCAGCCGACTAGCGGGAGACCAGTACTTC
>-|TRBV6-4|TRBJ1-1
CASKFQAQTSEAFF
TGTGCCAGCAAGTTTCAGGCGCAGACAAGTGAAGCTTTCTTT
>TRBD2|TRBV7-6|TRBJ2-1
CASQRLAGGNEQFF
TGTGCCAGCCAGAGGCTAGCGGGAGGGAATGAGCAGTTCTTC